These T cell receptor beta chains were read from a single sample in a study of cytomegalovirus exposure and HLA in healthy donors. Data came from immunoSEQ multiplex PCR; TCRdb stores just in-frame clones and leaves some out. The sample shows 85,000 to 100,000 clones, about 89% of them seen only once. Sequenced: PBMCs. These receptor sequences come from a man aged 25-45 years in good health and CMV-seropositive. CDR3s include the opening cysteine and the closing phenylalanine or tryptophan. A D gene is named only where the DNA matches it firmly. Only part of the rows carry a size: once, few, many, or a class if the clone is expanded.

DNA	CDR3	V	J	D	size
TGTGCCAGCAGTGGCGTCAGGGATGACTCTGGAAACACCATATATTTT	CASSGVRDDSGNTIYF	TRBV25-1	TRBJ1-3	-	-
TGTGCCAGTATTCATTCCCCCGGGGCTGAAGCTTTCTTT	CASIHSPGAEAFF	TRBV19	TRBJ1-1	-	-
TGTGCCAGTAGTGTACAGGCCAACTCTGGAAACACCATATATTTT	CASSVQANSGNTIYF	TRBV19	TRBJ1-3	-	once
TGCGCCAGCAGCCCACTGGGACACTCTCAAGCTTTCTTT	CASSPLGHSQAFF	TRBV5-1	TRBJ1-1	-	-
TGTGCCTGGTCAGATACCTTCAATCAGCCCCAGCATTTT	CAWSDTFNQPQHF	TRBV30	TRBJ1-5	-	-
TGTGCCAGCAGCAGCATCACAGACCAAGAGACCCAGTACTTC	CASSSITDQETQYF	TRBV2	TRBJ2-5	-	few
TGTGCCAGCAGTTACTCGGCCAGGGCTCATATCCCCGGCACTGAAGCTTTCTTT	CASSYSARAHIPGTEAFF	TRBV6-7	TRBJ1-1	-	-
TGCAGCGCGGCCCCTAACAGGGGGGGGAACACTGAAGCTTTCTTT	CSAAPNRGGNTEAFF	TRBV29-1	TRBJ1-1	TRBD1	-
TGTGCCAGCAGTTTAACTTTTGTTACCCTTAATCAAGAGACCCAGTACTTC	CASSLTFVTLNQETQYF	TRBV27	TRBJ2-5	-	-
TGCGCCAGCAGCTTTTTATCAGGGGTGGGTGAAAAACTGTTTTTT	CASSFLSGVGEKLFF	TRBV5-1	TRBJ1-4	-	once
TGTGCCAGCAGTGAAATGGTAGCGGGAGGTAATGAGCAGTTCTTC	CASSEMVAGGNEQFF	TRBV2	TRBJ2-1	TRBD2	-
TGTGCCAGCAGCCCGCGTTTGGGGCTCCGGGACAGGGGTGAAAAACTGTTTTTT	CASSPRLGLRDRGEKLFF	TRBV7-8	TRBJ1-4	TRBD1	-
TGCGCCAGCAGCGTAGAGACGGGTAATGAAAAACTGTTTTTT	CASSVETGNEKLFF	TRBV5-1	TRBJ1-4	-	-
TGTGGATTCAGGCTCATGTCGCGATTAAACTATGGCTACACCTTC	CGFRLMSRLNYGYTF	TRBV18	TRBJ1-2	-	-
TGTGCCAGCGCCGACGGGATGACTCCTGTTAATGAAAAACTGTTTTTT	CASADGMTPVNEKLFF	TRBV7-2	TRBJ1-4	-	-
TGTGCCAGCAGTTTTCAGGGGGGACAGGGGTCCACCTACGAGCAGTACTTC	CASSFQGGQGSTYEQYF	TRBV27	TRBJ2-7	TRBD1	-
TGTGCCAGTAGTATGCCAGGGGGCAATATAGGGGAGCAGTACTTC	CASSMPGGNIGEQYF	TRBV19	TRBJ2-5	TRBD1	-
TGCGCCAGCAGACTTCTAGCGCTGAGCTCCTACGAGCAGTACTTC	CASRLLALSSYEQYF	TRBV4-1	TRBJ2-7	-	-
TGTGCCAGCAGCTTAACTCAGGGCGGCGAGCAGTACTTC	CASSLTQGGEQYF	TRBV7-6	TRBJ2-7	-	-
TGTGCCAGCAGCTCGGGACAGCTGAACACTGAAGCTTTCTTT	CASSSGQLNTEAFF	TRBV13	TRBJ1-1	TRBD1	-
TGTGCCAGCAGTACACACAACTATGGCTACACCTTC	CASSTHNYGYTF	TRBV25-1	TRBJ1-2	-	-
TGTGCCAGCAGCCCAGTAGAGACAAGAACAGGGGCTTTCTTT	CASSPVETRTGAFF	TRBV11-2	TRBJ1-1	-	-
TGCAGCGTTGAAGATCGGGGGGGCGCGGCCTATGGCTACACCTTC	CSVEDRGGAAYGYTF	TRBV29-1	TRBJ1-2	-	once
TGTGCCAGCAGCCCACGGACAGGGTCGTACACTGAAGCTTTCTTT	CASSPRTGSYTEAFF	TRBV14	TRBJ1-1	TRBD1	-
TGTGCCAGCAGCCTCGGGGCCGGGACAGCTTACTCTGGGGCCAACGTCCTGACTTTC	CASSLGAGTAYSGANVLTF	TRBV7-9	TRBJ2-6	TRBD1	-
TGTGCCAGCAGTGGCCCCTCGGGGTACGAGCAGTACTTC	CASSGPSGYEQYF	TRBV27	TRBJ2-7	-	-
TGCAGCGTTGCCGGGACAGGGGACTACAATGAGCAGTTCTTC	CSVAGTGDYNEQFF	TRBV29-1	TRBJ2-1	TRBD1	-
TGTGCCAGCAGCTTACCGACAGGACGAAATGAAAAACTGTTTTTT	CASSLPTGRNEKLFF	TRBV4-2	TRBJ1-4	-	-
TGTGCCGGCAGCCCGTTCGGACAGGGGGCCGCAGATACGCAGTATTTT	CAGSPFGQGAADTQYF	TRBV5-6	TRBJ2-3	TRBD1	-
TGTGCCAGCAGACAGTTTAGCAATCAGCCCCAGCATTTT	CASRQFSNQPQHF	TRBV6-1	TRBJ1-5	-	-
TGCGCCAGCAGTGCAGGGGGCCCCCAAGAGACCCAGTACTTC	CASSAGGPQETQYF	TRBV10-1	TRBJ2-5	TRBD1	once
TGTGCCAGCTCGGGGGCTAGCGGTTACAATGAGCAGTTCTTC	CASSGASGYNEQFF	TRBV28	TRBJ2-1	-	-
TGCGCCAGCCCTTTGAACACCGGGGAGCTGTTTTTT	CASPLNTGELFF	TRBV5-1	TRBJ2-2	-	once
TGCGCCAGCAGCTTCGGGACACTCTTGGAGGAGACCCAGTACTTC	CASSFGTLLEETQYF	TRBV5-1	TRBJ2-5	-	-
TGTGCCTGGAGTGTACTGGGGGAGGGTGATTACGAGCAGTACTTC	CAWSVLGEGDYEQYF	TRBV30	TRBJ2-7	TRBD2	few
TGTGCCAGCAGTCTCCCGGGACAGGGGGCTAGGAATGAGCAGTTCTTC	CASSLPGQGARNEQFF	TRBV27	TRBJ2-1	TRBD1	-
TGTGCCAGCAGCCACGGCGGGGCAGGGGGCACCTACGAGCAGTACTTC	CASSHGGAGGTYEQYF	TRBV7-9	TRBJ2-7	TRBD1	few
TGTGCCAGCAGCTTAAGGGGACAGGGCTACAATGAGCAGTTCTTC	CASSLRGQGYNEQFF	TRBV7-8	TRBJ2-1	TRBD1	once
TGCGCCAGCGGCTCGGGACTAGCGGGAGTTTATGAGCAGTTCTTC	CASGSGLAGVYEQFF	TRBV10-1	TRBJ2-1	TRBD2	-
TGTGCCAGCAGCTTAGACGGGGGGGTAGAAGGCACCGGGGAGCTGTTTTTT	CASSLDGGVEGTGELFF	TRBV7-6	TRBJ2-2	TRBD2	-
TGTGCCAGCAGTTTCAGGGCGCACACTGGCTACACCTTC	CASSFRAHTGYTF	TRBV28	TRBJ1-2	-	-
TGTGCCAGCAGTTATCTCCACTTGAACACTGAAGCTTTCTTT	CASSYLHLNTEAFF	TRBV2	TRBJ1-1	-	-
TGTGCCAGCAGCGGGACAGGAGTGAACACTGAAGCTTTCTTT	CASSGTGVNTEAFF	TRBV2	TRBJ1-1	TRBD1	few
TGCGCCAGCAGCCACCCCACCGGGAGCGCCACAGATACGCAGTATTTT	CASSHPTGSATDTQYF	TRBV4-1	TRBJ2-3	-	once
TGTGCCAGTAGTATAGGCGCGAGCGGGTTCTACAATGAGCAGTTCTTC	CASSIGASGFYNEQFF	TRBV19	TRBJ2-1	-	once
TGCGCCAGCAACGCAGGCCACAATCACAATGAGCAGTTCTTC	CASNAGHNHNEQFF	TRBV5-1	TRBJ2-1	-	-
TGTGCCAGCAGTTACCTCGGACAGGGAAGGTCCTACGAGCAGTACTTC	CASSYLGQGRSYEQYF	TRBV6-6	TRBJ2-7	TRBD1	-
TGTGCCAGCGCTACTAGCGGGAGGGCCGCGCAGTATTTT	CASATSGRAAQYF	TRBV2	TRBJ2-3	TRBD2	-
TGCGCCAGCAGCGGGACTTACGAGCAGTACTTC	CASSGTYEQYF	TRBV10-2	TRBJ2-7	-	-
TGCAGCGATGGAGGGGGGGATAGAAGCTACACCTTC	CSDGGGDRSYTF	TRBV29-1	TRBJ1-2	-	-
TGTGCCAGCAGCCATGGGTGCCTCCACAGGGAGAGCACAGATACGCAGTATTTT	CASSHGCLHRESTDTQYF	TRBV4-2	TRBJ2-3	-	-
TGTGCCAGCAGTCAAGAGAGCTCCTATAATTCACCCCTCCACTTT	CASSQESSYNSPLHF	TRBV7-9	TRBJ1-6	-	-